This is a list of T cell receptor beta chains from one sample in a study of human T cells and chemical hapten exposure. TCRdb used MiXCR to reprocess the RACE reads, holding one entry per CDR3 protein. The profile shows some 350,000 distinct CDR3 sequences, roughly 6.9% of them singletons. Sequencing was performed on whole blood, taken in connection with sensitization to the hapten diphenylcyclopropenone (DPC). All receptors derive from a woman aged 18-30 years with alopecia areata. Some clones in this sample may be carry-over from other donors' samples. The CDR3 runs from the conserved cysteine through the conserved F or W. The D gene is left open where the match is weak. Clone size is stated in some rows and not others, as once, few, many or a class when expanded.

d_call: TRBD1; cdr3_length: 13; j_call: TRBJ2-7; clone_size: once; v_call: TRBV28; cdr3_aa: CASRVGQGYEQYF; cdr3_nt: TGTGCCAGCAGAGTCGGACAGGGGTACGAGCAGTACTTC
d_call: NA; cdr3_length: 11; j_call: TRBJ1-1; clone_size: NA; v_call: TRBV24-1; cdr3_aa: CATSDSHEAFF; cdr3_nt: TGTGCCACCAGTGACAGCCATGAAGCTTTCTTT
d_call: TRBD1; cdr3_length: 11; j_call: TRBJ2-3; clone_size: many; v_call: TRBV3-1; cdr3_aa: CAIQGADTQYF; cdr3_nt: TGTGCCATACAGGGGGCAGATACGCAGTATTTT
d_call: TRBD1; cdr3_length: 14; j_call: TRBJ1-2; clone_size: few; v_call: TRBV4-3; cdr3_aa: CASSQAGTGYGYTF; cdr3_nt: TGCGCCAGCAGCCAAGCCGGGACAGGGTACGGCTACACCTTC
d_call: TRBD1; cdr3_length: 14; j_call: TRBJ2-7; clone_size: many; v_call: TRBV20-1; cdr3_aa: CSAREPGTGDEQYF; cdr3_nt: TGCAGTGCTAGGGAACCCGGGACAGGGGACGAGCAGTACTTC
d_call: TRBD1; cdr3_length: 14; j_call: TRBJ2-3; clone_size: few; v_call: TRBV29-1; cdr3_aa: CSGSQGVSTDTQYF; cdr3_nt: TGCAGCGGATCACAGGGGGTTTCCACAGATACGCAGTATTTT
d_call: NA; cdr3_length: 14; j_call: TRBJ2-7; clone_size: few; v_call: TRBV12-3/TRBV12-4; cdr3_aa: CASSYGGLHYEQYF; cdr3_nt: TGTGCCAGCAGTTATGGGGGGCTCCACTACGAGCAGTACTTC
d_call: TRBD2; cdr3_length: 17; j_call: TRBJ2-2; clone_size: many; v_call: TRBV18; cdr3_aa: CASSPSTSGARTGELFF; cdr3_nt: TGTGCCAGCTCACCATCTACTAGCGGGGCCCGCACCGGGGAGCTGTTTTTT
d_call: NA; cdr3_length: 15; j_call: TRBJ2-3; clone_size: NA; v_call: TRBV6-2/TRBV6-3; cdr3_aa: CASSPRGAETDTQYF; cdr3_nt: TGTGCCAGCAGCCCGCGCGGGGCGGAGACAGATACGCAGTATTTT
d_call: NA; cdr3_length: 13; j_call: TRBJ2-1; clone_size: few; v_call: TRBV28; cdr3_aa: CASRGAGYNEQFF; cdr3_nt: TGTGCCAGCAGGGGCGCGGGTTACAATGAGCAGTTCTTC
d_call: TRBD1; cdr3_length: 14; j_call: TRBJ2-7; clone_size: few; v_call: TRBV6-6; cdr3_aa: CASSQPGQSGEQYF; cdr3_nt: TGTGCCAGCAGCCAACCGGGACAGTCGGGCGAGCAGTACTTC
d_call: TRBD1; cdr3_length: 16; j_call: TRBJ1-3; clone_size: NA; v_call: TRBV4-1; cdr3_aa: CASSQEIRGQGNTIYF; cdr3_nt: TGCGCCAGCAGCCAAGAAATCAGGGGGCAGGGAAACACCATATATTTT
d_call: TRBD2; cdr3_length: 14; j_call: TRBJ2-3; clone_size: many; v_call: TRBV9; cdr3_aa: CASSGSGGADTQYF; cdr3_nt: TGTGCCAGCAGCGGTAGCGGGGGAGCAGATACGCAGTATTTT
d_call: NA; cdr3_length: 14; j_call: TRBJ1-5; clone_size: few; v_call: TRBV4-2; cdr3_aa: CASSRLEGGQPQHF; cdr3_nt: TGTGCCAGCAGCCGATTAGAAGGAGGCCAGCCCCAGCATTTT
d_call: NA; cdr3_length: 14; j_call: TRBJ2-7; clone_size: many; v_call: TRBV29-1; cdr3_aa: CSVVWRGSSYEQYF; cdr3_nt: NA
d_call: NA; cdr3_length: 14; j_call: TRBJ2-7; clone_size: few; v_call: TRBV2; cdr3_aa: CASSPGARTYEQYF; cdr3_nt: TGTGCCAGCAGCCCGGGGGCCCGAACCTACGAGCAGTACTTC
d_call: NA; cdr3_length: 12; j_call: TRBJ2-3; clone_size: NA; v_call: TRBV20-1; cdr3_aa: CRGDDSTDTQYF; cdr3_nt: TGCAGGGGAGATGACAGCACAGATACGCAGTATTTT
d_call: NA; cdr3_length: 11; j_call: TRBJ1-3; clone_size: few; v_call: TRBV6-2/TRBV6-3; cdr3_aa: CASSYQFTIYF; cdr3_nt: TGTGCCAGCAGTTACCAGTTTACCATATATTTT
d_call: NA; cdr3_length: 14; j_call: TRBJ1-1; clone_size: NA; v_call: TRBV7-9; cdr3_aa: CASSITGSVAEAFF; cdr3_nt: TGTGCCAGCAGCATCACAGGATCGGTAGCGGAAGCTTTCTTT
d_call: NA; cdr3_length: 16; j_call: TRBJ2-4; clone_size: few; v_call: TRBV12-3/TRBV12-4; cdr3_aa: CASSPPSGIPKNIQYF; cdr3_nt: TGTGCCAGCAGCCCCCCATCGGGGATCCCCAAAAACATTCAGTACTTC
d_call: TRBD1; cdr3_length: 15; j_call: TRBJ1-1; clone_size: few; v_call: TRBV6-5; cdr3_aa: CASDSHRGGKSEAFF; cdr3_nt: TGTGCCAGCGACTCCCACAGGGGAGGGAAATCTGAAGCTTTCTTT
d_call: TRBD1; cdr3_length: 14; j_call: TRBJ2-5; clone_size: NA; v_call: TRBV7-9; cdr3_aa: CASSTTGVQETQYF; cdr3_nt: TGTGCCAGCAGCACAACAGGGGTCCAAGAGACCCAGTACTTC
d_call: NA; cdr3_length: 12; j_call: TRBJ2-7; clone_size: NA; v_call: TRBV6-5; cdr3_aa: CASSSEGGEQYF; cdr3_nt: TGTGCCAGCAGTTCCGAGGGCGGGGAGCAGTACTTC
d_call: NA; cdr3_length: 14; j_call: TRBJ2-1; clone_size: NA; v_call: TRBV6-1; cdr3_aa: CASSEGGSYNEQFF; cdr3_nt: TGTGCCAGCAGTGAAGGTGGCAGTTACAATGAGCAGTTCTTC
d_call: NA; cdr3_length: 14; j_call: TRBJ1-5; clone_size: few; v_call: TRBV12-3/TRBV12-4; cdr3_aa: CASRPRGADQPQHF; cdr3_nt: TGTGCCAGCAGACCCCGGGGAGCCGATCAGCCCCAGCATTTT
d_call: TRBD1; cdr3_length: 14; j_call: TRBJ1-1; clone_size: few; v_call: TRBV12-3/TRBV12-4; cdr3_aa: CASSHRDRGTEAFF; cdr3_nt: TGTGCCAGCAGCCACCGGGACAGGGGGACTGAAGCTTTCTTT
d_call: NA; cdr3_length: 12; j_call: TRBJ1-2; clone_size: many; v_call: TRBV11-2; cdr3_aa: CASSFGNYGYTF; cdr3_nt: TGTGCCAGCAGCTTCGGCAACTATGGCTACACCTTC
d_call: NA; cdr3_length: 12; j_call: TRBJ1-1; clone_size: NA; v_call: TRBV7-8; cdr3_aa: CASSIPLAEAFF; cdr3_nt: TGTGCCAGCAGCATACCCCTCGCTGAAGCTTTCTTT
d_call: TRBD1; cdr3_length: 15; j_call: TRBJ1-1; clone_size: few; v_call: TRBV7-9; cdr3_aa: CASSFEGARDTEAFF; cdr3_nt: TGTGCCAGCAGCTTCGAGGGGGCGCGGGACACTGAAGCTTTCTTT
d_call: NA; cdr3_length: 16; j_call: TRBJ2-5; clone_size: NA; v_call: TRBV7-9; cdr3_aa: CASSGEEERFQETQYF; cdr3_nt: TGTGCCAGCAGCGGGGAAGAAGAACGGTTCCAAGAGACCCAGTACTTC
d_call: NA; cdr3_length: 14; j_call: TRBJ1-1; clone_size: few; v_call: TRBV6-2/TRBV6-3; cdr3_aa: CASRYRAYNTEAFF; cdr3_nt: TGTGCCAGCAGGTACAGGGCGTACAACACTGAAGCTTTCTTT
d_call: TRBD1; cdr3_length: 16; j_call: TRBJ1-4; clone_size: few; v_call: TRBV5-5; cdr3_aa: CASSSGDRIANEKLFF; cdr3_nt: TGTGCCAGCAGCTCGGGGGACAGAATAGCTAATGAAAAACTGTTTTTT
d_call: NA; cdr3_length: 12; j_call: TRBJ1-5; clone_size: NA; v_call: TRBV20-1; cdr3_aa: CSARDQDQPQHF; cdr3_nt: TGCAGTGCTAGAGATCAAGATCAGCCCCAGCATTTT
d_call: TRBD2; cdr3_length: 16; j_call: TRBJ2-2; clone_size: NA; v_call: TRBV6-6; cdr3_aa: CASSPAGGKSTGELFF; cdr3_nt: TGTGCCAGCAGCCCTGCGGGGGGTAAAAGCACCGGGGAGCTGTTTTTT
d_call: NA; cdr3_length: 14; j_call: TRBJ2-7; clone_size: many; v_call: TRBV4-3; cdr3_aa: CASSQEAANYEQYF; cdr3_nt: TGCGCCAGCAGCCAAGAGGCGGCCAACTACGAGCAGTACTTC
d_call: NA; cdr3_length: 14; j_call: TRBJ1-2; clone_size: NA; v_call: TRBV20-1; cdr3_aa: CSARDDGGLGGYTF; cdr3_nt: TGCAGTGCTAGAGACGACGGGGGGCTTGGAGGCTACACCTTC
d_call: NA; cdr3_length: 12; j_call: TRBJ2-2; clone_size: few; v_call: TRBV25-1; cdr3_aa: CASRPDTGELFF; cdr3_nt: TGTGCCAGCCGCCCCGACACCGGGGAGCTGTTTTTT
d_call: NA; cdr3_length: 13; j_call: TRBJ2-1; clone_size: few; v_call: TRBV5-1; cdr3_aa: CASSLVERGPKFF; cdr3_nt: TGCGCCAGCAGCTTGGTTGAACGGGGCCCTAAGTTCTTC
d_call: TRBD1; cdr3_length: 17; j_call: TRBJ2-7; clone_size: NA; v_call: TRBV6-2/TRBV6-3; cdr3_aa: CASSRSSGTGLSYEQYF; cdr3_nt: TGTGCCAGCAGCCGTTCCTCCGGGACAGGCCTTTCCTACGAGCAGTACTTC
d_call: NA; cdr3_length: 13; j_call: TRBJ2-5; clone_size: many; v_call: TRBV7-3; cdr3_aa: CASSLSMGETQYF; cdr3_nt: TGTGCCAGCAGCTTGTCGATGGGAGAGACCCAGTACTTC
d_call: NA; cdr3_length: 15; j_call: TRBJ1-2; clone_size: few; v_call: TRBV10-3; cdr3_aa: CAISTARGGDYGYTF; cdr3_nt: TGTGCCATCTCCACCGCTAGAGGGGGGGACTATGGCTACACCTTC
d_call: NA; cdr3_length: 13; j_call: TRBJ1-1; clone_size: NA; v_call: TRBV7-2; cdr3_aa: CASSFMGRTEAFF; cdr3_nt: TGTGCCAGCAGCTTTATGGGAAGGACTGAAGCTTTCTTT
d_call: NA; cdr3_length: 13; j_call: TRBJ1-4; clone_size: few; v_call: TRBV7-9; cdr3_aa: CASSEDGYEKLFF; cdr3_nt: TGTGCCAGCAGCGAGGACGGCTATGAAAAACTGTTTTTT
d_call: NA; cdr3_length: 18; j_call: TRBJ2-3; clone_size: NA; v_call: TRBV3-1; cdr3_aa: CASSQLILGGLTTDTQYF; cdr3_nt: TGTGCCAGCAGCCAACTCATACTAGGCGGACTAACCACAGATACGCAGTATTTT
d_call: TRBD1; cdr3_length: 15; j_call: TRBJ2-3; clone_size: NA; v_call: TRBV18; cdr3_aa: CASSPAGTETDTQYF; cdr3_nt: TGTGCCAGCTCACCCGCCGGGACAGAAACAGATACGCAGTATTTT
d_call: NA; cdr3_length: 13; j_call: TRBJ1-1; clone_size: NA; v_call: TRBV10-3; cdr3_aa: CAISESGRATTFF; cdr3_nt: TGTGCCATCAGTGAGTCGGGCAGGGCGACGACTTTCTTT
d_call: NA; cdr3_length: 15; j_call: TRBJ2-5; clone_size: few; v_call: TRBV5-1; cdr3_aa: CASSLVLAEEETQYF; cdr3_nt: TGCGCCAGCAGCTTGGTTTTGGCAGAAGAAGAGACCCAGTACTTC